This T cell receptor beta chain was identified in a study of cytomegalovirus exposure and HLA in healthy donors. The overall study: The same platform was used for the roughly 120 validation repertoires and the roughly 700 first-cohort repertoires, a later analysis reported.

The data were produced by immunoSEQ multiplex PCR, yet TCRdb's version contains in-frame clones alone and is incomplete. The sample records 220,000 or so clones, about 90% being singletons. This clone came up a few times. Its antigen is not known. Points from the study as a whole: TCR beta chains numbering approximately 150 were designated cytomegalovirus-associated. There were some public TCRs occurring in many donors, but most TCR sequences were rare.

V dropped 0 bases and J dropped 7 bases, with 15 bases sitting between them. The CDR3 is 15 amino acids. Germline-derived CDR1 and CDR2 are MNHNS and SASEGT. The V gene is TRBV6-1, the J gene TRBJ1-2; D is undetermined. The clonotype originates from a woman aged 18 to 35 in good health and CMV-seronegative. The sample comprised PBMCs. The CDR3 protein is CASSEAPTAGGGYTF. CDR3 DNA sequence: TGTGCCAGCAGTGAAGCGCCCACAGCGGGTGGTGGCTACACCTTC.